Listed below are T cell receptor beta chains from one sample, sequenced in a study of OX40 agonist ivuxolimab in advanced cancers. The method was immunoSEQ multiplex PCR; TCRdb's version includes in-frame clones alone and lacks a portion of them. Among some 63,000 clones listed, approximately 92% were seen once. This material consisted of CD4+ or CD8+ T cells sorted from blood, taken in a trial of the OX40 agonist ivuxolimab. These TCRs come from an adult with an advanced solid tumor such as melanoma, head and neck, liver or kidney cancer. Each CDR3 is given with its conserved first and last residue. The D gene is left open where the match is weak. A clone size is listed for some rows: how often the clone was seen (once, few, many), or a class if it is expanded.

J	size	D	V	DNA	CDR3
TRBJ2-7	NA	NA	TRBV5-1	TGCGCCAGCAGCTGGATGGACAGTAACTACGAGCAGTACTTC	CASSWMDSNYEQYF
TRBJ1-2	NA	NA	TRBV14	TGTGCCAGCAGCCGAGTAGGGTTGGGTGGCTACACCTTC	CASSRVGLGGYTF
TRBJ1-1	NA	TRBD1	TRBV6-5	TGTGCCAGCACAGGGGGCTACACTGAAGCTTTCTTT	CASTGGYTEAFF
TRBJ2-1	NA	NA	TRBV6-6	TGTGCCAGCAGTTACCGGAGCTCCTACAATGAGCAGTTCTTC	CASSYRSSYNEQFF
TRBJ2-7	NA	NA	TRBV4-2	TGTGCCAGCAGCCAAGCCGTCGGTATTTCCTACGAGCAGTACTTC	CASSQAVGISYEQYF
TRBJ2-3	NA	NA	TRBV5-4	TGTGCCAGCAGCTCAACAGATACGCAGTATTTT	CASSSTDTQYF
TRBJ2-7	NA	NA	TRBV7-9	TGTGCCAGCAGCCCCGCTCGGGGTTCGCTTTTCTACGAGCAGTACTTC	CASSPARGSLFYEQYF
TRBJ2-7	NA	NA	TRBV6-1	TGTGCCAGCGGGGTGCAGGAGGCCTACGAGCAGTACTTC	CASGVQEAYEQYF
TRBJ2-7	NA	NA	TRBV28	TGTGCCAGCAGCCCGGGGTACGAGCAGTACTTC	CASSPGYEQYF
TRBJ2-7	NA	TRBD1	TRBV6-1	TGTGCCAGCCCAGGACAGGGTCTCAACGAGCAGTACTTC	CASPGQGLNEQYF
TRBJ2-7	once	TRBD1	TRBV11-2	TGTGCCAGCAGCTTTACAGGGGGGCCTGGGGAGCAGTACTTC	CASSFTGGPGEQYF
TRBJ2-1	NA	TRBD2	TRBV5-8	TGTGCCAGCAGCGGCGCTGCGGGGGGGGTGTACAATGAGCAGTTCTTC	CASSGAAGGVYNEQFF
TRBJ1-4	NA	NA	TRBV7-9	TGTGCCAGCAGTTTAGCATCTGGATTCGAGTTGTTTTTT	CASSLASGFELFF
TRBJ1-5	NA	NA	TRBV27	TGTGCCAGCAGTTGGGGACGGCCAGCCCCCAATCAGCCCCAGCATTTT	CASSWGRPAPNQPQHF
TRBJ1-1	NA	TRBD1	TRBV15	TGTGCCACCAGCAGAGACGGGACAGGGATTAGCACTGAAGCTTTCTTT	CATSRDGTGISTEAFF
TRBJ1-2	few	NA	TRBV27	TGTGCCAGCACCGGTAATGTGGCAGGGAGTGGCTACACCTTC	CASTGNVAGSGYTF
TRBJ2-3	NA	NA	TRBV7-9	TGTGCCAGCAGCATAAACACAGATACGCAGTATTTT	CASSINTDTQYF
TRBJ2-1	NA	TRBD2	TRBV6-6	TGTGCCAGCATAGGCGGGAGCTCCTACAATGAGCAGTTCTTC	CASIGGSSYNEQFF
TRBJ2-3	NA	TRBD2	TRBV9	TGTGCCAGCAGCGTAGGGGCGGGAGGATTTGGCACAGATACGCAGTATTTT	CASSVGAGGFGTDTQYF
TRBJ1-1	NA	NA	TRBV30	TGTGCTGGGGTAAGCAAACGGCTTAACACTGAAGCTTTCTTT	CAGVSKRLNTEAFF
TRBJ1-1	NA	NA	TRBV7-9	TGTGCCAGCAGCTTATTATCGGTGGGGAATAGGGCTGAAGCTTTCTTT	CASSLLSVGNRAEAFF
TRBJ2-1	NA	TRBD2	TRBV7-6	TGTGCCAGCAGCCAACTAGCGGAAAGCTACAATGAGCAGTTCTTC	CASSQLAESYNEQFF
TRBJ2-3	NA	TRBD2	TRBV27	TGTGCCAGCAGTATAAGCTCCGGGACTAGCGGTACAGATACGCAGTATTTT	CASSISSGTSGTDTQYF
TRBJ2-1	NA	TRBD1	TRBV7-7	TGTGCCAGCAGCGAGGACAGGAGCTCCTACAATGAGCAGTTCTTC	CASSEDRSSYNEQFF